This record looks at one TCR beta chain sequence and its context. Its target is not known. Germline loops: CDR1 MGHRA, CDR2 YSYEKL. The V segment lost 7 bases and the J segment 1 base; nucleotides outside the gene matches: 7. The CDR3 runs 15 residues. The data belong to a study of regulatory T cells in long-lasting Graves disease. About the research overall: Recently diagnosed Graves' patients had received antithyroid drugs for under 3 months.

Time point defined: newly diagnosed GD, antithyroid drugs for less than 3 months. RNA isolated from PBMCs was used to make the TCR library. Study-wide results and caveats: Lower TCR diversity was seen in persistent Graves' patients than in newly diagnosed ones. Segments TRBV28, TRBJ1-2 and TRBJ2-5 showed preferential usage in persistent disease.

Building the TCR beta libraries relied on iRepertoire HTBI primers, and CDR3 regions underwent Arm-PCR. MiXCR was run by TCRdb on the multiplex PCR reads, yielding one entry per CDR3 protein. The sample holds 550,000 to 700,000 distinct CDR3 sequences; 15% to 20% are singletons and the top ten take approximately 12%. The sample was also linked to a second study, of T cells in Graves' hyperthyroidism and ophthalmopathy. This second study says: Using the HTBI primer set, a first-round RT-PCR was run on the TCR CDR3.

The chain has TRBV4-1 and TRBJ2-3, with 8 bases lining up with TRBD1. The TCR sequence derives from a man in his late teens or twenties with Graves disease. The material sequenced was peripheral blood mononuclear cells (PBMCs), taken at new diagnosis, from a patient treated with antithyroid drugs. The CDR3 loop is CASIPGQGRTDTQYF. DNA for the CDR3: TGCGCCAGCATCCCCGGACAGGGTCGCACAGATACGCAGTATTTT.